Below, one T cell receptor (beta chain) is given with its context. This clone was seen only a few times. Its antigen is not yet known. Within one base of it there is no much larger clone, and no base qualities were kept. Each donor gave one peripheral blood draw, approximately 0.11 L on average, collected into heparinised tubes. Naive, central memory, regulatory and stem cell-like memory CD4+ T cells were sorted on a BD FACSAria II using a panel including CD45RO, CCR7, CD25, CD127, CD95 and CD27. All sorted populations exceeded 95% purity. PBMCs were isolated right away by Lymphoprep density gradient centrifugation and were stained directly, without culture. To minimize batch effects, samples were stained and sorted in pairs, one healthy donor with one patient per experiment. This record comes from a study of beta chain features in type 1 diabetes (dated by TCRdb to between 2017 and 2018). In the study overall: Mean age, gender distribution, total cell number and subset yield did not differ between patients and healthy donors. Naive and central memory subsets were obtained from all 30 or so donors, but regulatory and stem cell-like memory subsets were isolated from only 8 patients and 8 healthy donors. In the study, TCRB repertoires of sorted circulating CD4+ T cell subsets from recently diagnosed type 1 diabetes patients were compared with those of matched healthy donors. A total of around 100 million sorted cells were examined across all samples, and RNA yield correlated strongly with the number of cells per subset.

The CDR3 starts with the cysteine, ends with the phenylalanine, and has 17 residues. Of all the DNA, just the CDR3 is kept, 51 bases in frame from base 1. Trimming costs V 0 bases and J 1 base, and their ends lie 17 bases apart. CDR1 and CDR2, looked up from the germline V gene (reference sequence), are GTSNPN and SVGIG. The research as a whole found: HLA sub-analyses involved small numbers of individuals, so any influence of HLA type on TCRB rearrangement remained unresolved. Naive, central memory and regulatory TCRB repertoires appeared to be more alike among patients than among healthy donors. A moderate but significant shortening of TCRB CDR3 length was observed in type 1 diabetes patients in all four CD4+ subsets. PCR may preferentially amplify shorter templates, but because patient and control samples were amplified and corrected together, any resulting skew would affect both groups equally. Patients with type 1 diabetes made fewer insertions and deleted more nucleotides at VDJ recombination sites, implying thymic rearrangement abnormalities. Because cDNA rather than genomic DNA was sequenced, highly expressing activated cells could have been over-represented, although no difference in activation and CD3 levels was found between groups.

All of the isolated RNA was reverse transcribed with the High Capacity cDNA Reverse Transcription Kit, so expressed TCRB transcripts were sequenced. Naive, central memory and regulatory T cell samples underwent deep immunoSEQ sequencing, averaging roughly 3.4 million total reads per sample. Sorted cells were lysed in RLT buffer and RNA was extracted with DNase-treated RNeasy Micro or Mini kits, depending on cell number. Each cell subset was processed separately to prevent cross-contamination, with patient and healthy donor samples processed together. Using the immunoSEQ multiplex PCR, TCRB sequences were amplified from cDNA into 87-bp fragments spanning the CDR3 region. Sequencing of the amplicons was performed on the Illumina HiSeq platform. In the original analysis: Synthetic template baselines were used to correct PCR bias computationally, reads within Hamming distance 2 were collapsed, and singletons that could not be merged were discarded. Reads were aligned against IMGT so that V, D and J genes, CDR3 length and insertions or deletions at six rearrangement sites could be assigned. Clonotype counts were normalized to sorted cell number within each subset before computing true diversity and Gini coefficients with the tcR R package. The overlap coefficient, calculated on TCRB nucleotide sequences, was used to measure repertoire sharing. As a proxy for the pre-selection repertoire, out-of-frame TCRB sequences from naive cells were analyzed. TCRdb holds this immuneACCESS table with in-frame rearrangements only. Some clones are missing; in checked studies, unresolved V genes explain under half, and the rest has no known cause. Clonal size and the V and J genes are those of that table, whereas D and trimming came from the DNA. In all, the sample holds some 240,000 clones, and around 15% of those were seen once. Less than 0.09% of the sample rests with the top ten.

The TCR originated in a man aged 25 to 45 with type 1 diabetes. The sequencing sample was made of naive CD4+ T cells from blood. What the cell subset or site label conveys for this sample: true naive CD4+ T cells. The receptor chain draws on TRBV30 and TRBJ2-3, and the D gene may be TRBD2, 6 bases matching. In nucleotide form, the sequence is TGTGCCTGGAGTGTACGGCGGGGAGAGAGGGGCACAGATACGCAGTATTTT. Translated, this is CAWSVRRGERGTDTQYF.